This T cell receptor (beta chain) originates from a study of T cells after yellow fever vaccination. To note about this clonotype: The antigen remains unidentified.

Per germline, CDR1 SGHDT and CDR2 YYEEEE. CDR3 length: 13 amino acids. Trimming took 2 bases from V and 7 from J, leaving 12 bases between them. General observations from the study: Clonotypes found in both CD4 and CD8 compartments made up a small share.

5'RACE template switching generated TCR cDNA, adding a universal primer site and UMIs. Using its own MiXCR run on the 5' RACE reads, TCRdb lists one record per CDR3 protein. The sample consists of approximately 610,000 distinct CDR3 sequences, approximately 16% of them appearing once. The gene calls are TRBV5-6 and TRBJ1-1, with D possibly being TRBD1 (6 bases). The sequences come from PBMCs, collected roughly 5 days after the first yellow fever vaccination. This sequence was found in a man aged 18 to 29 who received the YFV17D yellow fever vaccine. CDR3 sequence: CASSFWGQIEAFF. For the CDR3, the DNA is TGTGCCAGCAGCTTTTGGGGGCAGATTGAAGCTTTCTTT. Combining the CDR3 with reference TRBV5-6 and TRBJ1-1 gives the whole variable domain DAGVTQSPTHLIKTRGQQVTLRCSPKSGHDTVSWYQQALGQGPQFIFQYYEEEERQRGNFPDRFSGHQFPNYSSELNVNALLLGDSALYLCASSFWGQIEAFFGQGTRLTVV.